A single sample is the source of the 16 T cell receptor beta chains below, sequenced in a study of blood T cell repertoires in COVID-19. Sequencing used immunoSEQ multiplex PCR; TCRdb keeps in-frame clones, though not all of them. The repertoire consists of roughly 400,000 clones, with about 89% occurring once and the leading ten covering 2% to 2.5%. Sequenced input: peripheral blood. The receptors were sampled from a woman in her sixties with COVID-19, enrolled during active disease.

The CDR3 DNA sequence: TGCACCAGCAGCCATCCTAAAACAGGGTACACTGAAGCTTTCTTT. Its protein is CTSSHPKTGYTEAFF. The chain joins TRBV1 to TRBJ1-1; the D call TRBD1 from the table was never checked on the DNA. TRBV1 is reported as a pseudogene. CDR3 length: 15 amino acids.

The chain combines TRBV7-9 with TRBJ2-5, with 8 bases fitting TRBD1. CDR1 and CDR2 from the germline V gene are SEHNR and FQNEAQ (reference sequence). Losses at the gene ends were 5 bases for V and 2 bases for J; bases not matched to a gene: 4. This CDR3 comprises 14 residues. CDR3 sequence (DNA): TGTGCCAGCAGCCCAGGACAGGGACAAGAGACCCAGTACTTC. Its translation is CASSPGQGQETQYF. The whole variable domain, filled in from reference TRBV7-9 and TRBJ2-5, reads DTGVSQNPRHKITKRGQNVTFRCDPISEHNRLYWYRQTLGQGPEFLTYFQNEAQLEKSRLLSDRFSAERPKGSFSTLEIQRTEQGDSAMYLCASSPGQGQETQYFGPGTRLLVL.

The genes are TRBV4-1 and TRBJ2-3; 8 bases map to TRBD2. CDR3 length: 14 amino acids. In germline, CDR1 is MGHRA, CDR2 YSYEKL. The V gene end was trimmed by 5 bases and the J gene end by 5 bases; junction bases not matched to a gene: 6. The CDR3: CASSDRGGIDTQYF. The CDR3 region has the DNA TGCGCCAGCAGCGACCGGGGGGGCATAGATACGCAGTATTTT.

This chain joins TRBV18 and TRBJ1-1; possible D gene TRBD1, 6 bases. Trimming pared 6 bases from V and 4 bases from J, leaving 18 bases between. The germline gives CDR1 KGHSH, CDR2 LQKENI. This CDR3 is 15 amino acids long. CDR3 sequence (DNA): TGTGCCAGCTCCCTCGGACAGAAGTTACCCACTGAAGCTTTCTTT. Its protein product is CASSLGQKLPTEAFF.

The rearrangement joins TRBV21-1 to TRBJ2-7; the DNA was not used to check the table's D call, TRBD1. TRBV21-1 constitutes a pseudogene. The length of the CDR3 is 18 residues. This CDR3 is CASRTGTGRIKLSDEQYF. The CDR3 nucleotides read TGTGCCAGCAGAACCGGGACAGGCCGTATCAAATTGTCGGACGAGCAGTACTTC.

This sequence joins TRBV7-3 and TRBJ2-2, with 8 bases lining up with TRBD2. Trimming took 2 bases from V and 3 from J; bases not matched to a gene: 5. The CDR3 loop spans 16 amino acids. Germline V gene sequence: CDR1 SGHTA, CDR2 FQGTGA. CDR3 nucleotides: TGTGCCAGCAGCTTATTCGGTAGCGGGGACACCGGGGAGCTGTTTTTT. It yields the protein CASSLFGSGDTGELFF.

This clone has only one observation. The CDR3, as DNA: TGTGCCAGCAGCTTATCAGCGGGCAGAAACACTGAAGCTTTCTTT. As protein: CASSLSAGRNTEAFF. The genes are TRBV7-8 and TRBJ1-1; D not certain. The V gene lost 2 bases and the J gene lost 2 bases, with 12 bases spanning the gap. The CDR3 spans 15 residues. Per germline, CDR1 SGHVS and CDR2 FQNEAQ.

The chain couples TRBV6-5 to TRBJ1-6; 7 bases match TRBD1. V dropped 7 bases and J dropped 7; count of bases not matched to a gene: 4. Germline V gene sequence: CDR1 MNHEY, CDR2 SVGAGI. The CDR3 runs to 13 residues. DNA of the CDR3: TGTGCCAGCACTCCGACAGGGAATTCACCCCTCCACTTT. Translating gives CASTPTGNSPLHF.

This clone was found once. The gene calls are TRBV7-3 and TRBJ2-5, with D possibly being TRBD1 (5 bases). This CDR3 is built from 13 residues. CDR1 and CDR2 from the germline V gene are SGHTA and FQGTGA. V was pared by 3 bases and J by 7 bases, with 12 bases between. Written as DNA, the CDR3 is TGTGCCAGCAGCTTCGCTGCCCAGGGGACCCAGTACTTC. The encoded protein is CASSFAAQGTQYF.

The V and J genes are TRBV2 and TRBJ2-2, with TRBD1 identical over 8 bases. CDR3 length equals 15 residues. Germline CDR1 is SNHLY and CDR2 is FYNNEI. J lost 0 bases, V lost 7 bases, and 4 bases had no gene match. The CDR3 DNA is TGTGCCAGCACAAGGACAGGGTCGAACACCGGGGAGCTGTTTTTT. This gives the protein CASTRTGSNTGELFF. The entire variable domain, with the rest obtained from reference TRBV2 and TRBJ2-2, is as follows: EPEVTQTPSHQVTQMGQEVILRCVPISNHLYFYWYRQILGQKVEFLVSFYNNEISEKSEIFDDQFSVERPDGSNFTLKIRSTKLEDSAMYFCASTRTGSNTGELFFGEGSRLTVL.

The chain joins TRBV7-9 to TRBJ2-7; D may be TRBD2 (5 bases). This CDR3 contains 16 residues. V lost 1 base, J lost 0 bases, and 13 bases lay in between. CDR1 and CDR2 (germline): SEHNR, FQNEAQ (reference sequence). This CDR3 is CASSLELLGSSYEQYF. In DNA form, the CDR3 reads TGTGCCAGCAGCTTAGAGCTCTTGGGGAGCTCCTACGAGCAGTACTTC.

The chain employs TRBV6-1 and TRBJ2-5; D remains unclear. CDR3 length: 10 residues. CDR1 and CDR2 from the germline V gene are MNHNS and SASEGT. With 3 bases removed from V and 8 bases from J, the gap between germline ends came to 4 bases. The CDR3 coding sequence is TGTGCCAGCAGTGATCGTACCCAGTACTTC. It translates to CASSDRTQYF.

With respect to this clone: The sample contains more than one DNA sequence encoding this CDR3. The chain couples TRBV12-3 or TRBV12-4 to TRBJ2-7; weak D call: TRBD1 (5 bases). Trimming took off 1 base at V and 3 bases at J, with 7 bases between the two ends. The CDR3 is made up of 13 amino acids. CDR3 DNA: TGTGCCAGCAGTTTAGGACAGAACTACGAGCAGTACTTC. Encoded protein: CASSLGQNYEQYF.

J is TRBJ2-5 and V is TRBV7-2, with 7 nucleotides matching TRBD2. The length of the CDR3 is 15 residues. Germline V gene sequence: CDR1 SGHTA, CDR2 FQGNSA. J lost 1 base, V lost 5 bases, and 7 bases had no gene match. The CDR3 DNA sequence: TGTGCCAGCAGCCCTTGGGAGGGCAGCCAAGAGACCCAGTACTTC. It yields the protein CASSPWEGSQETQYF.

This clone was picked up one time. The chain recombines TRBV5-4 with TRBJ2-2; D possibly corresponds to TRBD2 (5 bases). This CDR3 has 15 residues. The V end was cut by 3 bases, the J end by 3 bases, with 12 bases between. Germline V CDR1 and CDR2: SGHNT, YYREEE (reference sequence). The CDR3 coding sequence is TGTGCCAGCAGCTCTAGCCCCGGGGACACCGGGGAGCTGTTTTTT. It specifies CASSSSPGDTGELFF.

This chain connects TRBV5-1 to TRBJ2-2, with 9 bases lining up with TRBD1. V lost 4 bases, J lost 8 bases, and 3 bases stayed unmatched. CDR1 and CDR2 (germline): SGHRS, YFSETQ. CDR3 length: 13 amino acids. Here the CDR3 DNA reads TGCGCCAGCAGCGTACAGGGGGCAGGGGAGCTGTTTTTT. It specifies CASSVQGAGELFF.